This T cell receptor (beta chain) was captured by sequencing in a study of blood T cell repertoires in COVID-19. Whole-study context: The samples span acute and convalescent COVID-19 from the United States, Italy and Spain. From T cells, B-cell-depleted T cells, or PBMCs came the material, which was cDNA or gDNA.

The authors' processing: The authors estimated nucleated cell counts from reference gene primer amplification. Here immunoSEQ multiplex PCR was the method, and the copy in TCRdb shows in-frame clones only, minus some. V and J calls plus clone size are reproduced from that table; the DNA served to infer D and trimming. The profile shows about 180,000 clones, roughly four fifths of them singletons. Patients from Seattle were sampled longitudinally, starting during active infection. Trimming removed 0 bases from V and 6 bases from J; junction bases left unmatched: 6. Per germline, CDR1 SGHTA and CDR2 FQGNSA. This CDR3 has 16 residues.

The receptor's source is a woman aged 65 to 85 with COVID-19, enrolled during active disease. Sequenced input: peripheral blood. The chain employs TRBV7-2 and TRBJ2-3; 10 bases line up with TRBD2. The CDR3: CASSLAPAGGTDTQYF. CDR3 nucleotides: TGTGCCAGCAGCTTAGCCCCAGCGGGAGGGACGGATACGCAGTATTTT.